The rows below give T cell receptor beta chains drawn from one sample of a study of blood T cell repertoires in COVID-19. Clones were sequenced by immunoSEQ multiplex PCR, and TCRdb holds only the in-frame ones, with some missing. The sample lists about 100,000 clones, 75% to 90% occurring once. The sequenced sample was peripheral blood. These receptors all come from a human donor with active COVID-19. The donor label of this sample is uncertain. CDR3s leave out the opening cysteine and the closing phenylalanine or tryptophan. D genes are given only for firm matches.

J gene,CDR3 length,V gene,D gene,CDR3 protein
TRBJ1-5,15,TRBV6-2/TRBV6-3,TRBD1,ASSLGLQGGPNQPQH
TRBJ1-2,9,TRBV28,-,ASSLRYGYT
TRBJ1-2,12,TRBV6-1,TRBD1,ASSDGGRGPGYT
TRBJ2-2,12,TRBV19,TRBD1,ASTVTGGTGELF
TRBJ1-3,13,TRBV6-5,-,ASSSSDWPGNTIY
TRBJ2-4,11,TRBV9,TRBD2,ASSPDLAGGQY
TRBJ2-5,13,TRBV9,-,ASSLEGLAQETQY
TRBJ2-2,14,TRBV5-1,TRBD1,ASSLLAGGSSGELF
TRBJ1-6,13,TRBV2,-,ASSEGRRGNSPLH
TRBJ2-7,9,TRBV20-1,-,SAPRGYEQY